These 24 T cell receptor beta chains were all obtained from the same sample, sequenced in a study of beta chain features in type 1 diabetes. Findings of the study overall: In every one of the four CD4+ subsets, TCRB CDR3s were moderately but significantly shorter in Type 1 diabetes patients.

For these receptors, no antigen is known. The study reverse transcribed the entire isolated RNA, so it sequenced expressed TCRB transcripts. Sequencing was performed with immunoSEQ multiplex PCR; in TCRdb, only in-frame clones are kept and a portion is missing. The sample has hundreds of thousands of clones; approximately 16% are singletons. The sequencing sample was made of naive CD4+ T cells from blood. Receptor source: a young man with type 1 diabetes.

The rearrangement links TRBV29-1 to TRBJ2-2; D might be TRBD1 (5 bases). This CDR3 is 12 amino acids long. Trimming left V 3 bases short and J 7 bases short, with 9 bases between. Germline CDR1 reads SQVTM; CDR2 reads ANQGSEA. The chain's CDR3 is CSVDRDGGELFF. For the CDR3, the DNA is TGCAGCGTTGACAGGGATGGCGGGGAGCTGTTTTTT.

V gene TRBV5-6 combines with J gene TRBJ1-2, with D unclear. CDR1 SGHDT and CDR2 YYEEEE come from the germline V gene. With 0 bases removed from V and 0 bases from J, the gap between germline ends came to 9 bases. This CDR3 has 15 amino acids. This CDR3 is CASSLDWGANYGYTF. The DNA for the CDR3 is TGTGCCAGCAGCTTGGACTGGGGAGCTAACTATGGCTACACCTTC.

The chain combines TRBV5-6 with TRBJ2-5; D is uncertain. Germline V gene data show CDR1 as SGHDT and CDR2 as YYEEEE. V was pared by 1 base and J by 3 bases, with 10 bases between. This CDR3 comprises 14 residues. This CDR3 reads CASSLFGQKETQYF. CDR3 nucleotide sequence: TGTGCCAGCAGCTTGTTTGGGCAGAAAGAGACCCAGTACTTC.

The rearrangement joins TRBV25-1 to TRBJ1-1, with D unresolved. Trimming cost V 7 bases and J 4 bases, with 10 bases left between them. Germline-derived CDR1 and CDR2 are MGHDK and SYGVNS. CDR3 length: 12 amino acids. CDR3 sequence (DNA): TGTGCCAGCATGGAGGATCGCACTGAAGCTTTCTTT. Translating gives CASMEDRTEAFF.

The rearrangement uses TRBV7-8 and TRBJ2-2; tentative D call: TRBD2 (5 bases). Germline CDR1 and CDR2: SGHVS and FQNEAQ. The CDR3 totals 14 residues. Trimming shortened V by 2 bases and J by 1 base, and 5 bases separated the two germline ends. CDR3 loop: CASSLRGNTGELFF. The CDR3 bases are TGTGCCAGCAGCTTACGGGGGAACACCGGGGAGCTGTTTTTT.

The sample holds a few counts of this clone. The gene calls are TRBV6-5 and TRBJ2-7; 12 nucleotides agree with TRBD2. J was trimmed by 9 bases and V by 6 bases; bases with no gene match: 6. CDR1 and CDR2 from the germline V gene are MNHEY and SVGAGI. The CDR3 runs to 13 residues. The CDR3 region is CASSTRTSGVQYF. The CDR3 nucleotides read TGTGCCAGCAGCACACGGACTAGCGGGGTGCAGTACTTC.

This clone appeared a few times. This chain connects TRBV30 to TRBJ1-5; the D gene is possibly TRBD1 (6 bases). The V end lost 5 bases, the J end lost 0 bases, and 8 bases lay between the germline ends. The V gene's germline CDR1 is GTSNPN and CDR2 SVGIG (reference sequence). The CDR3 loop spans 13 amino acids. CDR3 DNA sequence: TGTGCCTGGGGACAGACTAGCAATCAGCCCCAGCATTTT. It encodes CAWGQTSNQPQHF.

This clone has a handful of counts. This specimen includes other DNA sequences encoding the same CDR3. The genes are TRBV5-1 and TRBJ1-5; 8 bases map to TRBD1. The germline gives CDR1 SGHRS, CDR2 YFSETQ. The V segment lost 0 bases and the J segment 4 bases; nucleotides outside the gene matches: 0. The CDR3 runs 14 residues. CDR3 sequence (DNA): TGCGCCAGCAGCTTGGGGACAGGGAATCAGCCCCAGCATTTT. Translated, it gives CASSLGTGNQPQHF.

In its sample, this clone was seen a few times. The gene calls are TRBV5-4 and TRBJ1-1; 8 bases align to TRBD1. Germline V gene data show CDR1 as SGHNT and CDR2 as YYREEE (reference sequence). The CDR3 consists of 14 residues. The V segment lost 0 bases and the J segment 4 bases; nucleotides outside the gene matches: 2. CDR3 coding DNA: TGTGCCAGCAGCTTGGGCCAGGGGGCCACTGAAGCTTTCTTT. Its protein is CASSLGQGATEAFF.

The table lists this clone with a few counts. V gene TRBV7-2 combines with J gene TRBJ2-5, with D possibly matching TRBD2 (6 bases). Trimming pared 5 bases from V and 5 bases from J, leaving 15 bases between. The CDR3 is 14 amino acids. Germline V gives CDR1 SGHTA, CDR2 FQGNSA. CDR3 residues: CASSQMTSTETQYF. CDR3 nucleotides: TGTGCCAGCAGCCAAATGACTAGTACGGAGACCCAGTACTTC.

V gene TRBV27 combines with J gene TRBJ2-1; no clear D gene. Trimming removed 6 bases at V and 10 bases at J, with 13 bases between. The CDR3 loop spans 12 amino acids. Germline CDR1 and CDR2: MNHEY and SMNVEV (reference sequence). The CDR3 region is CASSSPYREQFF. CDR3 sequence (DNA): TGTGCCAGCAGCTCGCCGTACAGAGAGCAGTTCTTC.

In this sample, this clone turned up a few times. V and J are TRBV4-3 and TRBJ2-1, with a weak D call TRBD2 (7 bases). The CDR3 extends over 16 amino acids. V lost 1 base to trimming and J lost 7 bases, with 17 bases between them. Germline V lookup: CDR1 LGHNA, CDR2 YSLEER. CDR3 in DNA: TGCGCCAGCAGCCAAGCGGTGGGGGGGCCTCGGAATGAGCAGTTCTTC. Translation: CASSQAVGGPRNEQFF.

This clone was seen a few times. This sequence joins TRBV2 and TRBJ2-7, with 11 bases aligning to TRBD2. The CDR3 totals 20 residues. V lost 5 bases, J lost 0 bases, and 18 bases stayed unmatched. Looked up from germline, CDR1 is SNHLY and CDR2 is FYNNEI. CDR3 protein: CASSSPRDRGTSGPSYEQYF. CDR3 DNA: TGTGCCAGCAGTTCCCCCCGGGACAGAGGGACTAGCGGCCCCTCCTACGAGCAGTACTTC.

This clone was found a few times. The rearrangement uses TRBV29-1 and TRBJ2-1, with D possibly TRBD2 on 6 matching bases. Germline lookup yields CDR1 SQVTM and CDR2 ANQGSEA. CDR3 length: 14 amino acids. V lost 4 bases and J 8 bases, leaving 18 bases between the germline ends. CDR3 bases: TGCAGCGTTGTCCCCCGGGAGAGGGGCCATGAGCAGTTCTTC. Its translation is CSVVPRERGHEQFF.

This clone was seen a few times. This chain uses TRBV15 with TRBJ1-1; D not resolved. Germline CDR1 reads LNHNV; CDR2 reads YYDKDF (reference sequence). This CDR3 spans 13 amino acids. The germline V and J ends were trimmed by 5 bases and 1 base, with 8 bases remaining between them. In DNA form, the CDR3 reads TGTGCCACCAGCCTTGTGTGGAACACTGAAGCTTTCTTT. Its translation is CATSLVWNTEAFF. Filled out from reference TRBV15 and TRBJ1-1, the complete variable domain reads DAMVIQNPRYQVTQFGKPVTLSCSQTLNHNVMYWYQQKSSQAPKLLFHYYDKDFNNEADTPDNFQSRRPNTSFCFLDIRSPGLGDTAMYLCATSLVWNTEAFFGQGTRLTVV.

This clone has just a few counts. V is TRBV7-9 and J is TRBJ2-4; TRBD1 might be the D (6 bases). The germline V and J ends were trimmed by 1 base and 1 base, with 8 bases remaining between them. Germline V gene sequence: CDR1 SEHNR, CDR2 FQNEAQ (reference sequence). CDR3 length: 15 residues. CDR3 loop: CASSLVGAAKNIQYF. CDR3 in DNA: TGTGCCAGCAGCTTAGTGGGGGCGGCCAAAAACATTCAGTACTTC.

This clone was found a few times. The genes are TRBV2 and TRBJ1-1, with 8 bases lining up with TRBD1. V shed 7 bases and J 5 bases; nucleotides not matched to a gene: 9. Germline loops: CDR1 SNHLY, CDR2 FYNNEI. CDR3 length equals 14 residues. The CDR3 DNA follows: TGTGCCAGCACTATACAGGGGGGATTTACTGAAGCTTTCTTT. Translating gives CASTIQGGFTEAFF.

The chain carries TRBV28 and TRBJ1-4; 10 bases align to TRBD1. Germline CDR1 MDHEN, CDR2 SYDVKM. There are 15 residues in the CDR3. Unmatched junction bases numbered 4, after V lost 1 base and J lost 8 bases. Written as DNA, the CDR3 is TGTGCCAGCAGTTTATCGGGACAGGGGCGGGAAAAACTGTTTTTT. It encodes CASSLSGQGREKLFF.

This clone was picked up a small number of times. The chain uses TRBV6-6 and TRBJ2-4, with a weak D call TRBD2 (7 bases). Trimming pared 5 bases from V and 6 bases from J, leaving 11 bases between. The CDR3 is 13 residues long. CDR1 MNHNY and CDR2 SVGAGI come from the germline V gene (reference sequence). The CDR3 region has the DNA TGTGCCAGCAGTAGAAGGGGGGGAAACATTCAGTACTTC. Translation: CASSRRGGNIQYF.

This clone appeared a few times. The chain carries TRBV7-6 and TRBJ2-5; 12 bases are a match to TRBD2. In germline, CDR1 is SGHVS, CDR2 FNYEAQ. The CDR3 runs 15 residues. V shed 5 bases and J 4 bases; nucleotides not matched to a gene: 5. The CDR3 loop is CASSPGLAGRETQYF. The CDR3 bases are TGTGCCAGCAGCCCCGGACTAGCGGGAAGAGAGACCCAGTACTTC.

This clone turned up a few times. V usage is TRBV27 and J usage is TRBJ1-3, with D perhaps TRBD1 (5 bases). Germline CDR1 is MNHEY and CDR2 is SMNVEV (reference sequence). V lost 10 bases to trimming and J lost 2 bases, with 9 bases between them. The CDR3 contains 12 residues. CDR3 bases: TGTGCCAAGGCGGGGGCTGGAAACACCATATATTTT. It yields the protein CAKAGAGNTIYF.

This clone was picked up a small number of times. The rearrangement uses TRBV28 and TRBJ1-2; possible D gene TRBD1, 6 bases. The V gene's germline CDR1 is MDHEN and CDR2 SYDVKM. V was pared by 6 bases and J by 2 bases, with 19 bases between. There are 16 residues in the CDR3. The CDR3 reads CASRLLGQTRNYGYTF. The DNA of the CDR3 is TGTGCCAGCAGACTACTCGGACAGACCCGGAACTATGGCTACACCTTC.

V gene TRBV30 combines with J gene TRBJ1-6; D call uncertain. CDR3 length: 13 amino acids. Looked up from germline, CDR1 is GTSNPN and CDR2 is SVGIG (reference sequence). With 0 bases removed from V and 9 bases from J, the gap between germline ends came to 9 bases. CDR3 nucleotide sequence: TGTGCCTGGAGTGTAGGGAGAGCTTCACCCCTCCACTTT. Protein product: CAWSVGRASPLHF. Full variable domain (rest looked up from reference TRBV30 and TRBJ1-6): SQTIHQWPATLVQPVGSPLSLECTVEGTSNPNLYWYRQAAGRGLQLLFYSVGIGQISSEVPQNLSASRPQDRQFILSSKKLLLSDSGFYLCAWSVGRASPLHFGNGTRLTVT.

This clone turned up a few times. This CDR3 is CASSLPGTDTQYF. The DNA of the CDR3 is TGTGCCAGCAGCTTGCCGGGGACAGATACGCAGTATTTT. This chain links TRBV5-8 with TRBJ2-3; a possible D gene is TRBD2 (5 bases). Trimming left V 1 base short and J 3 bases short, with 6 bases between. This CDR3 has 13 residues. Germline V gives CDR1 SGHTS, CDR2 YDEGEE.